Listed below are T cell receptor beta chains from one sample, sequenced in a study of T cell changes during pregnancy in multiple sclerosis. TCRdb's table, derived via immunoSEQ multiplex PCR, lists solely in-frame clones and lacks some. The table has 25,000 to 35,000 clones, approximately 90% seen once. The sample was CD8+ T cells from peripheral blood mononuclear cells, taken in the second trimester of pregnancy. These receptors all stem from a female donor with multiple sclerosis, enrolled in a pregnancy study. CDR3s include the opening cysteine and the closing phenylalanine or tryptophan. D genes are given only for firm matches. Clone size is not always given. Where it is, it says once, few, many or a class for expanded clones.

J,V,D,size,CDR3,DNA
TRBJ2-1,TRBV11-2,.,.,CASSPPYGSYNEQFF,TGTGCCAGCAGCCCCCCTTACGGCTCCTACAATGAGCAGTTCTTC
TRBJ2-7,TRBV30,.,.,CAWSVIAGQGYEQYF,TGTGCCTGGAGTGTAATAGCGGGACAGGGATACGAGCAGTACTTC
TRBJ2-7,TRBV9,.,.,CASSTNRDGSSYEQYF,TGTGCCAGCAGCACCAACCGGGACGGGAGCTCCTACGAGCAGTACTTC
TRBJ2-7,TRBV18,TRBD2,.,CASSPGTSGGVAYEQYF,TGTGCCAGCTCACCAGGGACTAGCGGGGGGGTTGCCTACGAGCAGTACTTC
TRBJ2-5,TRBV25-1,.,.,CASSEMGTQETQYF,TGTGCCAGCAGTGAAATGGGGACTCAAGAGACCCAGTACTTC
TRBJ2-3,TRBV7-9,.,.,CASSLAASTDTQYF,TGTGCCAGCAGCTTAGCAGCCAGCACAGATACGCAGTATTTT
TRBJ1-1,TRBV27,.,.,CASSLRQANTEAFF,TGTGCCAGCAGTTTAAGACAGGCCAACACTGAAGCTTTCTTT
TRBJ2-7,TRBV7-8,TRBD1,.,CASSLEGGQGLHEQYF,TGTGCCAGCAGCTTAGAGGGGGGACAGGGTCTCCACGAGCAGTACTTC
TRBJ1-2,TRBV9,TRBD1,few,CASSVSGTGNGYTF,TGTGCCAGCAGCGTATCCGGGACAGGGAACGGCTACACCTTC
TRBJ2-3,TRBV30,TRBD2,.,CAWTHPAGGTDTQYF,TGTGCCTGGACGCACCCAGCGGGGGGTACAGATACGCAGTATTTT
TRBJ2-1,TRBV7-3,.,.,CASSTGTFNEQFF,TGTGCCAGCAGCACCGGGACTTTCAATGAGCAGTTCTTC
TRBJ2-5,TRBV5-6,TRBD2,.,CASSYGLAEPKETQYF,TGTGCCAGCAGCTACGGACTAGCGGAGCCCAAAGAGACCCAGTACTTC
TRBJ2-3,TRBV7-9,TRBD1,.,CASSYGTGADTQYF,TGTGCCAGCAGCTATGGGACAGGGGCAGATACGCAGTATTTT
TRBJ2-1,TRBV7-9,TRBD1,.,CASSVIQGALSNEQFF,TGTGCCAGCAGCGTGATACAGGGGGCGCTGAGCAATGAGCAGTTCTTC
TRBJ2-2,TRBV9,TRBD2,.,CASSALTSGGGELFF,TGTGCCAGCAGCGCGCTGACTAGCGGGGGCGGGGAGCTGTTTTTT
TRBJ1-1,TRBV30,TRBD1,few,CAWSFGTGVMEAFF,TGTGCCTGGAGTTTCGGGACAGGCGTTATGGAAGCTTTCTTT
TRBJ1-6,TRBV27,TRBD1,.,CASSLIVRTGSSPLHF,TGTGCCAGCAGTTTAATTGTCCGGACAGGGTCCTCACCCCTCCACTTT
TRBJ2-1,TRBV6-5,TRBD2,.,CASSWGGGAYNEQFF,TGTGCCAGCAGTTGGGGCGGGGGAGCCTACAATGAGCAGTTCTTC
TRBJ2-1,TRBV7-9,.,.,CASSPRTVSYNEQFF,TGTGCCAGCAGCCCCCGGACAGTGTCCTACAATGAGCAGTTCTTC
TRBJ2-7,TRBV7-9,.,.,CASSLASGPTSYEQYF,TGTGCCAGCAGCTTAGCGTCTGGGCCCACCTCCTACGAGCAGTACTTC
TRBJ2-5,TRBV27,TRBD2,once,CASSLLTSGGQETQYF,TGTGCCAGCAGTTTACTGACTAGCGGGGGGCAAGAGACCCAGTACTTC
TRBJ1-1,TRBV19,.,.,CASDDSGGDTEAFF,TGTGCCAGTGACGATTCGGGGGGTGACACTGAAGCTTTCTTT
TRBJ2-5,TRBV7-9,TRBD1,.,CASSSLGTGRETQYF,TGTGCCAGCAGTTCCCTAGGGACAGGGAGGGAGACCCAGTACTTC
TRBJ2-5,TRBV10-2,TRBD2,.,CASSWTSGRSETQYF,TGCGCCAGCAGCTGGACTAGCGGGAGGTCAGAGACCCAGTACTTC
TRBJ2-7,TRBV11-2,.,.,CASSFWGGEYEQYF,TGTGCCAGCAGCTTTTGGGGGGGCGAATACGAGCAGTACTTC
TRBJ2-7,TRBV5-1,.,.,CASSLGDYEQYF,TGCGCCAGCAGCTTGGGAGATTACGAGCAGTACTTC
TRBJ2-7,TRBV7-8,.,.,CASSLLDRSSYEQYF,TGTGCCAGCAGCTTACTCGATCGCAGTTCCTACGAGCAGTACTTC
TRBJ1-1,TRBV4-3,.,.,CASSQDPGNTEAFF,TGCGCCAGCAGCCAAGACCCGGGGAACACTGAAGCTTTCTTT
TRBJ2-1,TRBV6-5,TRBD1,once,CASRFTGATKNEQFF,TGTGCCAGCAGGTTCACAGGGGCCACCAAAAATGAGCAGTTCTTC
TRBJ1-5,TRBV27,.,.,CASSRKQGNQPQHF,TGTGCCAGCAGTCGTAAACAGGGAAATCAGCCCCAGCATTTT
TRBJ1-5,TRBV29-1,.,.,CSVVQDSTQPQHF,TGCAGCGTTGTTCAGGATAGTACTCAGCCCCAGCATTTT
TRBJ2-1,TRBV2,.,.,CASSVGQGSYNEQFF,TGTGCCAGCAGTGTTGGGCAGGGTTCCTACAATGAGCAGTTCTTC
TRBJ1-1,TRBV4-1,.,.,CASSQVLQTDTEAFF,TGCGCCAGCAGCCAAGTTCTACAGACAGACACTGAAGCTTTCTTT
TRBJ1-5,TRBV7-8,TRBD1,.,CASSSLGQGALGVNQPQHF,TGTGCCAGCAGCTCACTGGGACAGGGGGCTTTGGGAGTCAATCAGCCCCAGCATTTT
TRBJ2-7,TRBV7-2,TRBD2,.,CASSLTSGGYEQYF,TGTGCCAGCAGCTTAACTAGCGGGGGTTACGAGCAGTACTTC
TRBJ1-1,TRBV5-1,.,.,CASSLEGTLNTEAFF,TGCGCCAGCAGCTTGGAGGGGACACTGAACACTGAAGCTTTCTTT
TRBJ2-7,TRBV10-3,.,.,CASNGGHDYEQYF,TGTGCCTCCAATGGAGGGCACGACTACGAGCAGTACTTC
TRBJ2-7,TRBV5-1,TRBD2,.,CASSPLGGVASYEQYF,TGCGCCAGCAGCCCCCTCGGGGGGGTTGCTTCCTACGAGCAGTACTTC
TRBJ1-2,TRBV10-3,.,.,CAISEAPGGYTF,TGTGCCATCAGTGAAGCCCCGGGAGGCTACACCTTC
TRBJ2-3,TRBV6-1,.,.,CASSEVAGGTDTQYF,TGTGCCAGCAGTGAAGTTGCAGGGGGCACAGATACGCAGTATTTT